A single TCR beta chain is shown here with its context. Germline V lookup: CDR1 WSHSY, CDR2 SAAADI. This CDR3 contains 16 residues. J lost 0 bases, V lost 5 bases, and 6 bases had no gene match. The data stem from a study of blood T cell repertoires in COVID-19. Study-wide background: COVID-19 samples, acute and convalescent, were from the United States, Italy and Spain.

In the source study's methods: Amplification of reference gene primers provided the estimated nucleated cell counts. Here immunoSEQ multiplex PCR was the method, and the copy in TCRdb shows in-frame clones only, minus some. V and J calls and clone size are copied from that table; D and trimming were computed from the DNA. The sample carries under 250,000 clones, more than 75% recorded once. This TCR was sampled from a woman aged 40 to 55 with acute or convalescent COVID-19. Sequencing was done on a sample of peripheral blood. The rearrangement links TRBV10-2 to TRBJ2-1, with 8 positions matching TRBD2. The CDR3 region has the DNA TGCGCCAGCAGTTCTCGGCGGGGGGTCTCCTACAATGAGCAGTTCTTC. This encodes CASSSRRGVSYNEQFF.